Each of the 17 T cell receptor beta chains below was sequenced from the same sample in a study of OX40 agonist ivuxolimab in advanced cancers. Sequenced by immunoSEQ multiplex PCR; TCRdb stores in-frame clones only, minus some. The sample lists some 100,000 clones, 90% occurring once. The input for sequencing was CD4+ or CD8+ T cells sorted from blood, taken in a trial of the OX40 agonist ivuxolimab. Receptors were obtained from an adult with an advanced solid tumor such as melanoma, head and neck, liver or kidney cancer.

This chain joins TRBV7-2 and TRBJ2-7, with D perhaps matching TRBD2 (6 bases). CDR3 length: 15 amino acids. The V and J ends lost 4 bases and 1 base respectively, with 14 bases between them. Germline lookup yields CDR1 SGHTA and CDR2 FQGNSA. The CDR3 spells CASSSRDWYSYEQYF. DNA of the CDR3: TGTGCCAGCAGCTCCCGGGACTGGTATTCCTACGAGCAGTACTTC.

This chain joins TRBV5-1 and TRBJ2-1; no clear D. CDR3 size: 15 residues. Trimming took 6 bases from V and 0 from J, leaving 13 bases between them. Germline V CDR1 and CDR2: SGHRS, YFSETQ. This chain's CDR3 is CASTLSVSSYNEQFF. The DNA for the CDR3 is TGCGCCAGCACCCTTTCTGTGAGCTCCTACAATGAGCAGTTCTTC. The complete variable domain, with remaining parts taken from reference TRBV5-1 and TRBJ2-1, reads KAGVTQTPRYLIKTRGQQVTLSCSPISGHRSVSWYQQTPGQGLQFLFEYFSETQRNKGNFPGRFSGRQFSNSRSEMNVSTLELGDSALYLCASTLSVSSYNEQFFGPGTRLTVL.

This chain joins TRBV20-1 and TRBJ1-5; D gene unclear. Germline loops: CDR1 DFQATT, CDR2 SNEGSKA (reference sequence). This CDR3 spans 10 amino acids. Trimming left V 5 bases short and J 11 bases short, with 10 bases between. CDR3 nucleotide sequence: TGCAGTGCTTTTCGTACAGCCCAGCATTTT. Translated, it gives CSAFRTAQHF.

The chain uses TRBV4-3 and TRBJ2-1; no clear D gene. There are 13 residues in the CDR3. Trimming shortened V by 0 bases and J by 13 bases, and 13 bases separated the two germline ends. Germline V CDR1 and CDR2: LGHNA, YSLEER. The CDR3 sequence is CASSQDSWEGQFF. CDR3 DNA sequence: TGCGCCAGCAGCCAAGATTCGTGGGAAGGTCAGTTCTTC.

The chain couples TRBV18 to TRBJ2-5, with D possibly being TRBD1 (5 bases). Trimming left V 4 bases short and J 3 bases short, with 18 bases between. The CDR3 contains 16 residues. Per germline, CDR1 KGHSH and CDR2 LQKENI. CDR3 protein: CASSRRQFGVEETQYF. The CDR3 nucleotides read TGTGCCAGCTCACGTCGACAGTTCGGTGTAGAAGAGACCCAGTACTTC. The entire variable domain, with the rest obtained from reference TRBV18 and TRBJ2-5, is as follows: NAGVMQNPRHLVRRRGQEARLRCSPMKGHSHVYWYRQLPEEGLKFMVYLQKENIIDESGMPKERFSAEFPKEGPSILRIQQVVRGDSAAYFCASSRRQFGVEETQYFGPGTRLLVL.

This chain links TRBV11-1 with TRBJ2-7, with TRBD2 matching over 7 bases. The CDR3 has 14 amino acids. The germline CDR1 and CDR2 sequences are SGHAT and FQDESV (reference sequence). V lost 6 bases and J lost 3; bases outside the gene matches: 8. The CDR3 region has the DNA TGTGCCAGCAGTTCTAGCGGATTGAGCTACGAGCAGTACTTC. Translating gives CASSSSGLSYEQYF.

The CDR3: CASSPSGRLAKNIQYF. The CDR3 DNA reads as TGCGCCAGCAGCCCTTCGGGACGCTTGGCCAAAAACATTCAGTACTTC. The chain couples TRBV5-1 to TRBJ2-4; tentatively, D is TRBD1 or TRBD2 (5 bases each). The CDR3 is 16 residues long. V lost 4 bases to trimming and J lost 1 base, with 15 bases between them. In germline, CDR1 is SGHRS, CDR2 YFSETQ.

The genes are TRBV6-6 and TRBJ1-4, with 8 bases identical to TRBD1. CDR3 length: 14 amino acids. V trimming: 6 bases; J trimming: 3 bases; junction bases outside the gene matches: 3. Germline V gene sequence: CDR1 MNHNY, CDR2 SVGAGI (reference sequence). For the CDR3, the DNA is TGTGCCAGCAGACGGACAGGGCCTAATGAAAAACTGTTTTTT. This gives the protein CASRRTGPNEKLFF.

The rearrangement uses TRBV14 and TRBJ2-2; maybe TRBD2 (5 bases). Germline CDR1 is SGHDN and CDR2 is FVKESK. V dropped 0 bases and J dropped 4 bases, with 15 bases sitting between them. CDR3 size: 17 residues. In DNA, the CDR3 is TGTGCCAGCAGCCAAGAATTGGCAAGCGGACCCACCGGGGAGCTGTTTTTT. Translating gives CASSQELASGPTGELFF.

The chain uses TRBV7-3 and TRBJ2-1; D perhaps matches TRBD2 (6 bases). This CDR3 has 14 amino acids. Trimming shortened V by 2 bases and J by 6 bases, and 11 bases separated the two germline ends. Germline CDR1 reads SGHTA; CDR2 reads FQGTGA. The CDR3 protein is CASSLGTSSNEQFF. CDR3 DNA sequence: TGTGCCAGCAGCTTAGGTACTAGCTCCAATGAGCAGTTCTTC.

V gene TRBV27 combines with J gene TRBJ2-7; TRBD2 matches 7 bases. Per germline, CDR1 MNHEY and CDR2 SMNVEV (reference sequence). The CDR3 spans 14 residues. The junction had 5 bases not matched to a gene; V was cut back by 4 bases and J by 2 bases. The CDR3 DNA reads TGTGCCAGCAGTTCGTCTAGCGGACCCTACGAGCAGTACTTC. This gives the protein CASSSSSGPYEQYF.

The chain is built from TRBV4-2 and TRBJ2-1; D could derive from TRBD1 or TRBD2 (5 bases each). Deletions cut 2 bases from V and 1 base from J, with 9 bases between. The length of the CDR3 is 15 residues. The germline CDR1 and CDR2 sequences are LGHNA and YNFKEQ. The CDR3 coding sequence is TGTGCCAGCAGCCAAAGGGACCGTTCCTACAATGAGCAGTTCTTC. This sequence encodes CASSQRDRSYNEQFF.

V gene TRBV19 combines with J gene TRBJ2-5, with 7 bases aligning to TRBD2. The germline CDR1 and CDR2 sequences are LNHDA and SQIVND (reference sequence). The CDR3 length is 11 residues. J gave up 9 bases and V 3 bases, and 1 base lay outside the gene matches. The CDR3 region has the DNA TGTGCCAGTAGTATCCGGGGGGCCCAGTACTTC. It specifies CASSIRGAQYF.

J is TRBJ2-5 and V is TRBV7-2, with TRBD2 as a possible D gene (6 bases). In germline, CDR1 is SGHTA, CDR2 FQGNSA. V was shortened by 2 bases and J by 1 base, with 11 bases between the two germline ends. The CDR3 runs to 15 residues. CDR3: CASSLFSGAQETQYF. The CDR3 DNA reads TGTGCCAGCAGCTTATTTAGCGGAGCCCAAGAGACCCAGTACTTC.

The V call is TRBV18, the J call TRBJ2-2; 8 positions agree with TRBD1. The CDR3 extends over 14 amino acids. Germline CDR1 is KGHSH and CDR2 is LQKENI. The V gene end was trimmed by 3 bases and the J gene end by 6 bases; junction bases not matched to a gene: 3. DNA of the CDR3: TGTGCCAGCTCACCGCGGACAGGGCCCGGGGAGCTGTTTTTT. This gives the protein CASSPRTGPGELFF.

The rearrangement uses TRBV6-1 and TRBJ2-3, with TRBD1 as a possible D gene (6 bases). CDR3 length equals 13 residues. The germline CDR1 and CDR2 sequences are MNHNS and SASEGT. Trimming took off 6 bases at V and 6 bases at J, with 13 bases between the two ends. The CDR3 protein is CASRGTLTDTQYF. In DNA, the CDR3 is TGTGCCAGCAGAGGGACACTTACGGATACGCAGTATTTT.

This sequence joins TRBV28 and TRBJ2-7, with TRBD2 matching over 9 bases. The CDR3 spans 15 residues. Germline CDR1 is MDHEN and CDR2 is SYDVKM. V lost 6 bases and J lost 0; bases outside the gene matches: 6. The CDR3 protein is CASRGSGRSSYEQYF. DNA for the CDR3: TGTGCCAGCAGGGGGAGCGGGAGGTCCTCCTACGAGCAGTACTTC.